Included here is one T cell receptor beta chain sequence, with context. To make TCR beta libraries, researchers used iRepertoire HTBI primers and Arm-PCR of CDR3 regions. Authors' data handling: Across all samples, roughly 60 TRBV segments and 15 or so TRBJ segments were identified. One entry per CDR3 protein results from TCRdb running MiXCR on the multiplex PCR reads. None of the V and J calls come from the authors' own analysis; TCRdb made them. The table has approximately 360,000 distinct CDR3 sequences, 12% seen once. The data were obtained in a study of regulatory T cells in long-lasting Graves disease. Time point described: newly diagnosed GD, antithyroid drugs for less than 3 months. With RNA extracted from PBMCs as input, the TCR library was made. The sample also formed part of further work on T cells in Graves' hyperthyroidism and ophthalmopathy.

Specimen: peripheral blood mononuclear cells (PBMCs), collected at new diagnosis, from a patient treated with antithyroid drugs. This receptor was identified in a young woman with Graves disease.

Here the CDR3 reads CASSQVAGEQFF. The CDR3 nucleotides read TGCGCCAGCAGCCAAGTAGCGGGGGAGCAGTTCTTC. The V gene is TRBV4-1, the J gene TRBJ2-1, with 8 positions matching TRBD2. Germline V gene data show CDR1 as MGHRA and CDR2 as YSYEKL. V trimming: 1 base; J trimming: 10 bases; junction bases outside the gene matches: 0. This CDR3 contains 12 residues.